This TCR beta chain came from a study of T cell responses to AZD1222 COVID-19 vaccine (dated by TCRdb to about 2021). About the study as a whole: A total of approximately 250 trial participants underwent TCR sequencing, of whom about 200 had received two doses of AZD1222 and approximately 26 had received two doses of the MenACWY control vaccine. Trial participants were enrolled by age into subgroups of 18-55, 56-69 and 70-plus years, and about 150, 27 and 61 TCR-sequenced participants, respectively, were included in these subgroups. What the authors observed across the whole study: Conclusions about previously exposed vaccinees are limited because only a handful of AZD1222 recipients were SARS-CoV-2 seropositive at baseline. In the small 56-69-year group, the increase in depth fell short of significance, most likely because of low power. Because no samples from the day 14 peak response were available, repertoires could be characterized only after the peak T cell response. Most participants were white British and females outnumbered males, and the authors suggested that clonal diversity may have been underestimated. CD4 TCRs associated with the vaccine covered the entire spike protein, and the dominant responses were in regions 160-218 and 743-854. Nearly half of unique spike-specific TCRs reportedly recognized epitopes outside regions mutated in the B.1.351 and B.1.1.7 variants. A significant rise in spike-specific TCR breadth and depth was observed after two AZD1222 doses relative to day 0 and relative to MenACWY recipients.

The CDR3 regions of human TCRbeta chains were analyzed by immunosequencing. The study's own analysis went as follows. Repertoire TCRs were matched against a reference library of SARS-CoV-2-specific TCRs generated with the MIRA antigen-specificity platform. Breadth was defined as the fraction of unique TCRs that were SARS-CoV-2-associated, and depth was defined as the fraction of total T cells that were SARS-CoV-2-associated. Using the MIRA data, each spike-specific TCR was assigned both to the spike region to which the TCR was reactive and to a CD4 or CD8 class. Log10-transformed breadth and depth values were compared by one-way ANOVA with Sidak's multiple comparisons tests. The table was pulled from immuneACCESS by TCRdb, which kept in-frame rearrangements only. Such tables lose some clones; where checked, under half of the loss comes from unresolved V genes, and the rest has no known cause. The D gene and trimming were derived from the DNA, and the V and J assignments and clone size from that table. The sample table lists 150,000 to 200,000 clones, 94% of them with a count of one. Under 6% of the sample is held by the ten biggest clonotypes.

The CDR3, cysteine through phenylalanine, is 15 amino acids long. The only DNA kept is the CDR3, 45 bases in frame from the first base. About this clone itself: The antigen this receptor binds is unknown. No much larger clone is present one base from it, and per-base qualities are unavailable.

In light of the paper, this sample's time point label describes: about 28 days (+/-7) after the second vaccine dose. AZD1222 recipients with second doses at about 4 weeks or about 12 weeks were pooled, because spike-specific TCR depth and breadth did not differ between schedules. Samples from vaccinated people were obtained from the UK trials COV001 and COV002, which included a single-blind randomized controlled phase 2/3 trial of AZD1222 (ChAdOx1 nCoV-19) in healthy adults. Trial participant PBMC samples were collected at day 0 and day 28 after the second dose for TCRbeta chain sequencing. Sample: peripheral blood, taken 28 days after the second AZD1222 dose. Recombination connected TRBV21-1 to TRBJ2-7. TRBV21-1 is marked as a pseudogene. The clonotype comes from an adult who received the AZD1222 COVID-19 vaccine. This receptor has the CDR3 CASSGAGLNFYEQYF. The nucleotides read TGTGCCAGCAGCGGGGCGGGTCTCAATTTCTACGAGCAGTACTTC.